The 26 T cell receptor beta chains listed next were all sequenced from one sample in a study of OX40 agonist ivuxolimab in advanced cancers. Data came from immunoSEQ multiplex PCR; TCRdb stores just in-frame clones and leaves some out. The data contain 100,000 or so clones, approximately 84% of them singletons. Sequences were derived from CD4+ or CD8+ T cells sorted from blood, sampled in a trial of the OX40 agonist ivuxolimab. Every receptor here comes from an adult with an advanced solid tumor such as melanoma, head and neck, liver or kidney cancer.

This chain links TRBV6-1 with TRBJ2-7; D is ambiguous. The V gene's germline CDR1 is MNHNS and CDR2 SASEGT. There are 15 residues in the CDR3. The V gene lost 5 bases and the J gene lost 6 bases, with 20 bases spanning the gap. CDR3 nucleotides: TGTGCCAGCAGTCCCTCAACCTCCCTAAGACTCGAGCAGTACTTC. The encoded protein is CASSPSTSLRLEQYF.

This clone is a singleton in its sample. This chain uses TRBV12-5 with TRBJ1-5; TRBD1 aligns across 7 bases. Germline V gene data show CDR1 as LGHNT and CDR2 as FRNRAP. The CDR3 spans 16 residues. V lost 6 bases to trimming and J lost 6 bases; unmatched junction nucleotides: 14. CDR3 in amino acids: CASGPGTARGIQPQHF. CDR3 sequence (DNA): TGTGCTAGTGGCCCCGGGACAGCAAGGGGTATTCAGCCCCAGCATTTT.

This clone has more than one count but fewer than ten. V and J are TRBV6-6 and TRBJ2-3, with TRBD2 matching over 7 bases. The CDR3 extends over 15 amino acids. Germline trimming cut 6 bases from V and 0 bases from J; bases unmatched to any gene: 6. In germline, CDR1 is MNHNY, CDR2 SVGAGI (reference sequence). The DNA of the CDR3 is TGTGCCAGCAGATTCGGGACTACCAGCACAGATACGCAGTATTTT. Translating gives CASRFGTTSTDTQYF.

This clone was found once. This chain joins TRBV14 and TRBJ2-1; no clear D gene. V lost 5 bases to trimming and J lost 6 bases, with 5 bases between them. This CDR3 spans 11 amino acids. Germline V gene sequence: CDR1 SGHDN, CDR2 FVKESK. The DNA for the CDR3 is TGTGCCAGCAGCTACTTCAATGAGCAGTTCTTC. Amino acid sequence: CASSYFNEQFF.

CDR3 nucleotides: TGTGCCAGCAGCTTAGAACAGAATGAAAAACTGTTTTTT. Amino acid sequence: CASSLEQNEKLFF. This chain links TRBV7-9 with TRBJ1-4, with D hard to call. The V end was cut by 1 base, the J end by 5 bases, with 5 bases between. Germline V gene sequence: CDR1 SEHNR, CDR2 FQNEAQ (reference sequence). The CDR3 consists of 13 residues. Full variable domain (outside the CDR3, taken from reference TRBV7-9 and TRBJ1-4): DTGVSQNPRHKITKRGQNVTFRCDPISEHNRLYWYRQTLGQGPEFLTYFQNEAQLEKSRLLSDRFSAERPKGSFSTLEIQRTEQGDSAMYLCASSLEQNEKLFFGSGTQLSVL.

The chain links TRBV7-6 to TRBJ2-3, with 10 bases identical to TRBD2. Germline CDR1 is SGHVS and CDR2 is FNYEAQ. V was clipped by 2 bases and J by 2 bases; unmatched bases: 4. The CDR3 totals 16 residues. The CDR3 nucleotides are TGTGCCAGCAGCTTACTAGCGGGAGACGCCACAGATACGCAGTATTTT. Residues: CASSLLAGDATDTQYF.

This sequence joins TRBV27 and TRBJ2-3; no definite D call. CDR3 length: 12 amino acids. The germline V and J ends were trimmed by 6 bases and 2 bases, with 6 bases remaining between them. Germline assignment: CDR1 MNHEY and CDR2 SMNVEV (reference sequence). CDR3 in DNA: TGTGCCAGCAGGCACGACACAGATACGCAGTATTTT. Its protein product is CASRHDTDTQYF.

The CDR3 DNA sequence: TGTGCCAGCAGCTTTAAGGGGGAGAGTACGCAGTATTTT. It encodes CASSFKGESTQYF. V and J are TRBV11-2 and TRBJ2-3; D may be TRBD1 (6 bases). The CDR3 length is 13 residues. Germline lookup yields CDR1 SGHAT and CDR2 FQNNGV. V dropped 3 bases and J dropped 8 bases, with 12 bases sitting between them.

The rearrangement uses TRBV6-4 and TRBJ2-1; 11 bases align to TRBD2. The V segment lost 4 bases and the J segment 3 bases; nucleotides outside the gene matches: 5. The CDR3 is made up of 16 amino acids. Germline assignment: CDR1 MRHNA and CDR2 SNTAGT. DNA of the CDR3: TGTGCCAGCAGTGGCGGGACTAGCGGCAACTACAATGAGCAGTTCTTC. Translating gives CASSGGTSGNYNEQFF.

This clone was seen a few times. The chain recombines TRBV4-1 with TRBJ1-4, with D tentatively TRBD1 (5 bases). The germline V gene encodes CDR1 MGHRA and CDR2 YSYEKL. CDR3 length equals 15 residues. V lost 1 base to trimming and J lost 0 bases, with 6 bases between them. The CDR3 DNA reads TGCGCCAGCAGCCAAGGAGGGGCAACTAATGAAAAACTGTTTTTT. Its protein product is CASSQGGATNEKLFF.

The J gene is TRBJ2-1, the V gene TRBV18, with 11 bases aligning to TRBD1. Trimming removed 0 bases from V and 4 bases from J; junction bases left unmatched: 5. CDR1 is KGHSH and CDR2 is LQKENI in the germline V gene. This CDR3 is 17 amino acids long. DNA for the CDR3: TGTGCCAGCTCACCACCGGGCGGGGACAGGGGGTACAATGAGCAGTTCTTC. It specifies CASSPPGGDRGYNEQFF.

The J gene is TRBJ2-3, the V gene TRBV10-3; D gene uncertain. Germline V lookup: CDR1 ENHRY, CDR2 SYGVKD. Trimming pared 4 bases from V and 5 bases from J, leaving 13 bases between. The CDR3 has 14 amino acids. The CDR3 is CAISVSGIVDTQYF. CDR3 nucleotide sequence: TGTGCCATCAGTGTTAGTGGGATCGTAGATACGCAGTATTTT.

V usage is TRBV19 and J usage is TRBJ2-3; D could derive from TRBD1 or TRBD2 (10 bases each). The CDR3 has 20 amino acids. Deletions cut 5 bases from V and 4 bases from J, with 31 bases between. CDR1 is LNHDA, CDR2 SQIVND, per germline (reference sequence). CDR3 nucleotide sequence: TGTGCCAGTAGTGTCGGACAGGGGGTTGCTAGCGGGAGAGGAGCAGATACGCAGTATTTT. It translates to CASSVGQGVASGRGADTQYF.

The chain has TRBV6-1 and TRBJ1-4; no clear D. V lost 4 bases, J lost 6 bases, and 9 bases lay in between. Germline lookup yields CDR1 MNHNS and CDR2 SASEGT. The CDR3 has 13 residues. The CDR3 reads CASSARADEKLFF. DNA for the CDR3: TGTGCCAGCAGTGCACGAGCGGATGAAAAACTGTTTTTT.

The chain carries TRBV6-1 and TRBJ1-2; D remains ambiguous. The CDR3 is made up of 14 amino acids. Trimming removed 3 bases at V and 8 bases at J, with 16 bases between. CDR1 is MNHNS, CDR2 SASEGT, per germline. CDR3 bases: TGTGCCAGCAGTGATGGTTTTAGTGACTGGGGCTACACCTTC. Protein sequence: CASSDGFSDWGYTF.

CDR3 DNA: TGTGCCAGCAGCTTGGATAGCGGGAGCCTAAATACGCAGTATTTT. Amino acid sequence: CASSLDSGSLNTQYF. The V gene is TRBV5-5, the J gene TRBJ2-3; 9 bases are a match to TRBD2. This CDR3 is 15 amino acids long. V lost 0 bases to trimming and J lost 7 bases; unmatched junction nucleotides: 6. Germline CDR1 and CDR2: SGHKS and YYEKEE (reference sequence).

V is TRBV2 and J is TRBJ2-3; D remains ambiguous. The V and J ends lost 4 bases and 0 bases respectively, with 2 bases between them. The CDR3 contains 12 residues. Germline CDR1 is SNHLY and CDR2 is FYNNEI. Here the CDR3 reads CASSVSTDTQYF. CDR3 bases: TGTGCCAGCAGTGTAAGCACAGATACGCAGTATTTT.

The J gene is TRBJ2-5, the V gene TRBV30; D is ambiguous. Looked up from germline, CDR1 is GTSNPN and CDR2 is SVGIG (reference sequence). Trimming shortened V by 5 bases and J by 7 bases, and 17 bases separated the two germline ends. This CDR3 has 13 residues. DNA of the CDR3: TGTGCCTGGGGCCCCTTGGGTGGAAGGACCCAGTACTTC. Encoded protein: CAWGPLGGRTQYF. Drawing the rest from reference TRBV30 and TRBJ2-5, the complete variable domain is SQTIHQWPATLVQPVGSPLSLECTVEGTSNPNLYWYRQAAGRGLQLLFYSVGIGQISSEVPQNLSASRPQDRQFILSSKKLLLSDSGFYLCAWGPLGGRTQYFGPGTRLLVL.

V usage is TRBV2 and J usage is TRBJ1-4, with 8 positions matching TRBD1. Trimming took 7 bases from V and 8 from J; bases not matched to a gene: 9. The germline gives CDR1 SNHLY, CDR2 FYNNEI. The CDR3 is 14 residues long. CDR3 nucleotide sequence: TGTGCCAGCATTCCCCTCAGGGGGCGGGAAAAACTGTTTTTT. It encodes CASIPLRGREKLFF.

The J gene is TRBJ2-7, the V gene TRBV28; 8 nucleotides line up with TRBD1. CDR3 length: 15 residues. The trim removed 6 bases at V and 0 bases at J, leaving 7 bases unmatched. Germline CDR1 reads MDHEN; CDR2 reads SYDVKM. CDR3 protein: CASSHTGGPSYEQYF. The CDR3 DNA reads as TGTGCCAGCAGCCACACAGGGGGGCCCTCCTACGAGCAGTACTTC. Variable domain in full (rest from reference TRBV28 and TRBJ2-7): DVKVTQSSRYLVKRTGEKVFLECVQDMDHENMFWYRQDPGLGLRLIYFSYDVKMKEKGDIPEGYSVSREKKERFSLILESASTNQTSMYLCASSHTGGPSYEQYFGPGTRLTVT.

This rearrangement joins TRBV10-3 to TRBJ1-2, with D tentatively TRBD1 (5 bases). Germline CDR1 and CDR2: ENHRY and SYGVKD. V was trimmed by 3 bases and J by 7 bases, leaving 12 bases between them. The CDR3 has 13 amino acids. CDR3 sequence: CAISDAGYGGYTF. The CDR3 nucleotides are TGTGCCATCAGTGATGCAGGGTACGGTGGCTACACCTTC.

The CDR3 sequence is CASSDKTSAEYNEQYF. CDR3 DNA sequence: TGCGCCAGCAGCGATAAAACTAGCGCGGAATACAACGAGCAGTACTTC. The chain recombines TRBV5-1 with TRBJ2-7; 7 positions match TRBD2. CDR1 SGHRS and CDR2 YFSETQ come from the germline V gene. The CDR3 spans 16 residues. Germline trimming cut 4 bases from V and 5 bases from J; bases unmatched to any gene: 15.

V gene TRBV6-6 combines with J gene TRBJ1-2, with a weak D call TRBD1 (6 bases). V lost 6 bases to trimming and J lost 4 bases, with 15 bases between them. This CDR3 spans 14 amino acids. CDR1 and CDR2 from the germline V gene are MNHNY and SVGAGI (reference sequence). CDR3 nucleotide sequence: TGTGCCAGCAGACAAGGCGAGGGGGGCTATGGCTACACCTTC. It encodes CASRQGEGGYGYTF.

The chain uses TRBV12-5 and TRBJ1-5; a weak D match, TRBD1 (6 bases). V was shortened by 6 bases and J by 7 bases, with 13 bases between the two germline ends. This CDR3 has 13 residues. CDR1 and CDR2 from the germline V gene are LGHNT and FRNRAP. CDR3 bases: TGTGCTAGTGGGAAGGGGGGGTTGCAGCCCCAGCATTTT. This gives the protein CASGKGGLQPQHF. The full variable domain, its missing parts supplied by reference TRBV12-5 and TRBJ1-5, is DARVTQTPRHKVTEMGQEVTMRCQPILGHNTVFWYRQTMMQGLELLAYFRNRAPLDDSGMPKDRFSAEMPDATLATLKIQPSEPRDSAVYFCASGKGGLQPQHFGDGTRLSIL.

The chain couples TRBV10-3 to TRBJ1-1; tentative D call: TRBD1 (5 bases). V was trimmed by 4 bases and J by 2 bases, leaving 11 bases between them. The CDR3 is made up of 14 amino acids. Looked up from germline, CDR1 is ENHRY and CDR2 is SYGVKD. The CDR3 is CAISAGTFNTEAFF. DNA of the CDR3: TGTGCCATCAGTGCCGGGACCTTCAACACTGAAGCTTTCTTT.

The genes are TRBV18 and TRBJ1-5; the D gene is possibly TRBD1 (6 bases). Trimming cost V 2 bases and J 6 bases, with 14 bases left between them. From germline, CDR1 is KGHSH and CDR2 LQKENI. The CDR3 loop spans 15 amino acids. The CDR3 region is CASSPSGAIRQPQHF. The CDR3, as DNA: TGTGCCAGCTCACCATCGGGGGCTATTCGTCAGCCCCAGCATTTT.